The 17 T cell receptor beta chains reported below all come from one sample, sequenced in a study of T cells after yellow fever vaccination. MiXCR was run by TCRdb on the 5' RACE reads, yielding one entry per CDR3 protein. The data show roughly 340,000 distinct CDR3 sequences, under 5% seen once. Specimen: PBMCs, collected 5 days after the yellow fever booster vaccination. The receptors come from a man younger than 35 who received the YFV17D yellow fever vaccine.

This clonotype was seen a handful of times. The genes are TRBV20-1 and TRBJ2-3, with 8 bases identical to TRBD2. V was pared by 2 bases and J by 6 bases, with 13 bases of the junction left unmatched. Germline loops: CDR1 DFQATT, CDR2 SNEGSKA (reference sequence). This CDR3 is 16 amino acids long. Written as DNA, the CDR3 is TGCAGTGCTAGAATCGGGGGGGTAGGGAATCTGGATACGCAGTATTTT. Its protein is CSARIGGVGNLDTQYF.

In its sample, this clonotype was seen many times. The CDR3 reads CASSYSGGREQFF. CDR3 sequence (DNA): TGTGCCAGCAGTTACTCCGGGGGTCGTGAGCAGTTCTTC. The V and J genes are TRBV6-5 and TRBJ2-1; tentative D call: TRBD2 (6 bases). From germline, CDR1 is MNHEY and CDR2 SVGAGI. This CDR3 is built from 13 residues. V gave up 0 bases and J gave up 9 bases, with 9 bases separating them.

In this sample, this clonotype turned up a few times. The chain recombines TRBV4-1 with TRBJ1-6; 7 nucleotides agree with TRBD1. J lost 4 bases, V lost 1 base, and 4 bases had no gene match. Germline V CDR1 and CDR2: MGHRA, YSYEKL. The CDR3 runs to 16 residues. This CDR3 is CASSQAGTAYNSPLHF. The CDR3 DNA reads TGCGCCAGCAGCCAAGCTGGGACAGCTTATAATTCACCCCTCCACTTT.

This rearrangement joins TRBV5-1 to TRBJ1-5; TRBD1 matches 7 bases. Germline values: CDR1 SGHRS, CDR2 YFSETQ. This CDR3 contains 15 residues. Trimming at V came to 0 bases and at J to 5 bases, leaving 5 bases not matched to a gene. The CDR3 spells CASSLGETGDQPQHF. The CDR3 DNA reads as TGCGCCAGCAGCTTGGGAGAAACAGGGGATCAGCCCCAGCATTTT.

The chain combines TRBV4-1 with TRBJ2-5; D not resolved. The ends were cut back, 1 base at V and 5 bases at J, with 11 bases in the middle. CDR3 length: 14 amino acids. From germline, CDR1 is MGHRA and CDR2 YSYEKL. This CDR3 is CASSQVSVIETQYF. CDR3 sequence (DNA): TGCGCCAGCAGCCAAGTTTCGGTGATCGAGACCCAGTACTTC.

Only a few counts were recorded for this clonotype. The chain combines TRBV19 with TRBJ2-7, with 8 bases fitting TRBD1. The CDR3 runs to 15 residues. CDR1 is LNHDA and CDR2 is SQIVND in the germline V gene (reference sequence). With V trimmed by 5 bases and J by 4 bases, 10 bases remained unmatched. CDR3 region: CASSFGQGTSYEQYF. CDR3 coding DNA: TGTGCCAGTAGTTTCGGACAGGGAACATCATACGAGCAGTACTTC.

The rearrangement joins TRBV3-1 to TRBJ2-3; weak D call: TRBD1 (5 bases). V was pared by 3 bases and J by 0 bases, with 10 bases between. CDR1 LGHDT and CDR2 YNNKEL come from the germline V gene (reference sequence). There are 15 residues in the CDR3. Written as DNA, the CDR3 is TGTGCCAGCAGCCAGGCACAGGATAGCACAGATACGCAGTATTTT. Protein product: CASSQAQDSTDTQYF.

The chain links TRBV20-1 to TRBJ2-1; weak D call: TRBD1 (6 bases). Trimming shortened V by 1 base and J by 0 bases, and 7 bases separated the two germline ends. This CDR3 has 14 residues. The germline CDR1 and CDR2 sequences are DFQATT and SNEGSKA (reference sequence). CDR3: CSARGGGSYNEQFF. The CDR3 DNA follows: TGCAGTGCTAGAGGAGGGGGCTCCTACAATGAGCAGTTCTTC.

At least ten counts were recorded for this clonotype. The chain is built from TRBV6-2 or TRBV6-3 and TRBJ2-6; D may correspond to TRBD1 or TRBD2 (7 bases each). The CDR3 covers 16 residues. Deletions cut 10 bases from V and 0 bases from J, with 16 bases between. Germline CDR1 MNHEY, CDR2 SVGEGT. The CDR3 region is CATLPGGGSGANVLTF. The CDR3 coding sequence is TGTGCCACCCTTCCAGGGGGGGGCTCTGGGGCCAACGTCCTGACTTTC.

This clonotype was seen many times. The gene calls are TRBV5-1 and TRBJ2-3; 7 bases agree with TRBD1. Germline lookup yields CDR1 SGHRS and CDR2 YFSETQ. J gave up 6 bases and V 2 bases, and 3 bases lay outside the gene matches. The CDR3 totals 13 residues. This CDR3 reads CASSFTGADTQYF. The CDR3 DNA is TGCGCCAGCAGCTTCACAGGGGCGGATACGCAGTATTTT.

The V and J genes are TRBV5-1 and TRBJ2-3, with 7 bases aligning to TRBD2. CDR1 and CDR2 from the germline V gene are SGHRS and YFSETQ. The CDR3 sequence is 17 residues long. The V segment lost 3 bases and the J segment 0 bases; nucleotides outside the gene matches: 10. The CDR3 protein is CASSSANGGRSTDTQYF. DNA of the CDR3: TGCGCCAGCAGCTCCGCAAATGGCGGGAGAAGCACAGATACGCAGTATTTT.

This clonotype has just a few counts. This sequence joins TRBV29-1 and TRBJ1-5, with a possible D match to TRBD1 (6 bases). This CDR3 is built from 13 residues. Germline V lookup: CDR1 SQVTM, CDR2 ANQGSEA. Trimming shortened V by 6 bases and J by 5 bases, and 14 bases separated the two germline ends. CDR3 nucleotides: TGCAGCGTGACGACAGGCCGACATCAGCCCCAGCATTTT. Translated: CSVTTGRHQPQHF.

This clonotype was seen only a few times. The rearrangement uses TRBV6-2 or TRBV6-3 and TRBJ2-7; D ambiguous. The CDR3 covers 12 residues. CDR1 and CDR2 from the germline V gene are MNHEY and SVGEGT. V was pared by 5 bases and J by 3 bases, with 8 bases between. The CDR3 loop reads CASSKSVYEQYF. Here the CDR3 DNA reads TGTGCCAGCAGTAAATCCGTCTACGAGCAGTACTTC.

There are a few counts of this clonotype. V and J are TRBV5-1 and TRBJ2-3, with 11 positions matching TRBD2. Germline-derived CDR1 and CDR2 are SGHRS and YFSETQ. The CDR3 extends over 15 amino acids. The V and J ends lost 5 bases and 8 bases, in that order; junction bases with no gene match: 10. The CDR3 protein is CASSALAGVPSTQYF. The CDR3 DNA follows: TGCGCCAGCAGTGCACTAGCGGGGGTCCCGAGTACGCAGTATTTT.

The rearrangement uses TRBV29-1 and TRBJ1-1; unclear D gene. The germline V gene encodes CDR1 SQVTM and CDR2 ANQGSEA. Trimming shortened V by 4 bases and J by 0 bases, and 9 bases separated the two germline ends. The CDR3 is 13 amino acids. As DNA, the CDR3 is TGCAGCGTTGCCTTCCTTGTGAACACTGAAGCTTTCTTT. It codes for CSVAFLVNTEAFF.

The chain employs TRBV19 and TRBJ1-1, with D perhaps TRBD1 (6 bases). CDR1 and CDR2 from the germline V gene are LNHDA and SQIVND (reference sequence). The V end lost 4 bases, the J end lost 0 bases, and 24 bases lay between the germline ends. This CDR3 region has 19 residues. The CDR3 nucleotides read TGTGCCAGTAGTAATTATGGCCGTGGGACATTCAGCATGAACACTGAAGCTTTCTTT. Translating gives CASSNYGRGTFSMNTEAFF.

Regarding this clonotype: At one boundary the junction diverges from the germline segment, which might be a read error. V usage is TRBV5-1 and J usage is TRBJ1-5; D is undetermined. CDR3 length: 13 amino acids. The germline gives CDR1 SGHRS, CDR2 YFSETQ. In DNA, the CDR3 is TGCGCCTGCAGGTCAGGTCCCAATCAGCCCCAGCATTTT. Its translation: CACRSGPNQPQHF.